Listed below are T cell receptor beta chains from one sample, sequenced in a study of early T cells in non-severe SARS-CoV-2 infection. MiXCR, run by TCRdb on the 5' RACE reads, gives a single entry per CDR3 protein. Counted here are fewer than 50,000 distinct CDR3 sequences, about 7% occurring once; the ten biggest clones make up 6.5% to 9.5%. The sequenced sample consisted of whole blood. Receptor source: an adult who was a healthcare worker with PCR-confirmed SARS-CoV-2 infection or an uninfected control (not recorded which). CDR3s include the opening cysteine and the closing phenylalanine or tryptophan. D genes are given only for firm matches. Clone size is not always given. Where it is, it says once, few, many or a class for expanded clones.

DNA	CDR3	size	J	D	V
TGTGCCAGCAGCCTTACACCTAACTATGGCTACACCTTC	CASSLTPNYGYTF	.	TRBJ1-2	.	TRBV27
TGCAGTGCTAGAGATCGAGTCAGGGGGGCCTACCAGCCCCAGCATTTT	CSARDRVRGAYQPQHF	many	TRBJ1-5	TRBD1	TRBV20-1
TGTGCCAGCACCTTGACCCAAGAGACCCAGTACTTC	CASTLTQETQYF	.	TRBJ2-5	.	TRBV7-9
TGTGCCAGCAGCAAAGAGGCCCTAGCGGGGGGTGGCCCCTACGAGCAGTACTTC	CASSKEALAGGGPYEQYF	many	TRBJ2-7	.	TRBV21-1
TGTGCCAGTAGGAGAGGAGGGGTGAACACTGAAGCTTTCTTT	CASRRGGVNTEAFF	few	TRBJ1-1	.	TRBV19
TGCGCCAGCAGCCAAGCCTACACTCCGGACAAGACCTACGAGCAGTACTTC	CASSQAYTPDKTYEQYF	many	TRBJ2-7	.	TRBV4-1
TGTGCCAGCAGCTTGGGAGGGCCCAATGAGCAGTTCTTC	CASSLGGPNEQFF	.	TRBJ2-1	.	TRBV5-4
TGTGCCAGCAGTTACTCTCCTGGGAGCTCTGGGGCCAACGTCCTGACTTTC	CASSYSPGSSGANVLTF	.	TRBJ2-6	.	TRBV6-6
TGCAGTGCCAAAAGGGGAAGGGATGAAGCTTTCTTT	CSAKRGRDEAFF	medium-sized	TRBJ1-1	.	TRBV20-1
TGTGCCACCAGGCGGGACACGAACACCGGGGAGCTGTTTTTT	CATRRDTNTGELFF	many	TRBJ2-2	.	TRBV15
TGCAGTGCTAGTTATCGGGGCCTAGGTATGGATACGCAGTATTTT	CSASYRGLGMDTQYF	.	TRBJ2-3	.	TRBV20-1
TGTGCCAGCAGCCAAGATCCCGATCCCGGCCGGAATGAGCAGTTCTTC	CASSQDPDPGRNEQFF	.	TRBJ2-1	.	TRBV4-2
TGTGCCAGCAGCTCCCTGGGACAGGGGGACTACATTCAGTACTTC	CASSSLGQGDYIQYF	few	TRBJ2-4	TRBD1	TRBV11-3
TGTGCCTCACACCGGGGGACCGTGGAGACCCAGTACTTC	CASHRGTVETQYF	many	TRBJ2-5	.	TRBV18
TGCGCCAGCTCTACCAGCGGGGGTCCGATGGAGACCCAGTACTTC	CASSTSGGPMETQYF	.	TRBJ2-5	TRBD2	TRBV5-1
TGTGCCAGCAGTGTTTCCCCCCCTGCGGGGTCGGCGAATGAGCAGTTCTTC	CASSVSPPAGSANEQFF	.	TRBJ2-1	.	TRBV2
TGTGCCACCTTCCCTTCGACCCCCCGGTCCCCAGATACGCAGTATTTT	CATFPSTPRSPDTQYF	many	TRBJ2-3	.	TRBV5-5
TGTGCCAGCAGCTCCCTCCTTGACGGGGAGACTGAAGCTTTCTTT	CASSSLLDGETEAFF	.	TRBJ1-1	.	TRBV5-8
TGTGCCAGCTCACCCCCCCCGGGGGCCAGCACTGAAGCTTTCTTT	CASSPPPGASTEAFF	many	TRBJ1-1	.	TRBV18
TGTGCCAGCAGCCAAGTACCGGATACGCAGTATTTT	CASSQVPDTQYF	.	TRBJ2-3	.	TRBV4-2
TGCGCCAGCAGCCAAGCCCTAGCGGGGGCGGATGAGCAGTTCTTC	CASSQALAGADEQFF	.	TRBJ2-1	TRBD2	TRBV4-1
TGTGCCAGCAGTCCTCTGGGACTAGCGGGGGCGACAGATACGCAGTATTTT	CASSPLGLAGATDTQYF	many	TRBJ2-3	TRBD2	TRBV28
TGTGCCACCAGTGCGGGGCCTTCACCCTACGAGCAGTACTTC	CATSAGPSPYEQYF	few	TRBJ2-7	.	TRBV24-1
TGTGCCAGCAGCGTAGGGACTAGAGAGACCCAGTACTTC	CASSVGTRETQYF	many	TRBJ2-5	TRBD2	TRBV9
TGTGCCAGCAGTGTGACTAACTATGGCTACACCTTC	CASSVTNYGYTF	many	TRBJ1-2	.	TRBV7-9
TGTGCCAGCAGCCAATTAACAGGGGGCGGCCGAGATACGCAGTATTTT	CASSQLTGGGRDTQYF	many	TRBJ2-3	TRBD1	TRBV4-2
TGTGCCAGCAGCTTAGGGACCCCAAATTCACCCCTCCACTTT	CASSLGTPNSPLHF	many	TRBJ1-6	.	TRBV11-2
TGCGCCAGCAGTGTCGCCGGTACCTACGAGCAGTACTTC	CASSVAGTYEQYF	few	TRBJ2-7	.	TRBV10-2
TGTGCCAGCAGCTTAGACGGGAGGGGAGATACGCAGTATTTT	CASSLDGRGDTQYF	medium-sized	TRBJ2-3	TRBD2	TRBV11-2
TGTGCTAGTGGCTCCCCGGGACAGGGGAAGAGAGGCTACACCTTC	CASGSPGQGKRGYTF	many	TRBJ1-2	TRBD1	TRBV12-5
TGTGCCAGCAGGGACGGGACAGAGAATCAGCCCCAGCATTTT	CASRDGTENQPQHF	.	TRBJ1-5	TRBD1	TRBV12-3/TRBV12-4
TGCAGCGTTGTAATCTACACAGATACGCAGTATTTT	CSVVIYTDTQYF	many	TRBJ2-3	.	TRBV29-1
TGTGCCAGCAGCGTAGGACTAGCGGGGTACACAGATACGCAGTATTTT	CASSVGLAGYTDTQYF	many	TRBJ2-3	TRBD2	TRBV9
TGTGCCAGCAGTATCCGACTAAACTTCCAAAATTCACCCCTCCACTTT	CASSIRLNFQNSPLHF	many	TRBJ1-6	.	TRBV27
TGTGCCAGCAGCCCGGGACTGGATTGGTCCTACAATGAGCAGTTCTTC	CASSPGLDWSYNEQFF	many	TRBJ2-1	.	TRBV7-3
TGTGCCAGCAGCTTAGGGACTAGCGTTTTCGAGCAGTACTTC	CASSLGTSVFEQYF	.	TRBJ2-7	TRBD2	TRBV7-2
TGCAGTGTCTCGCGGGGGGCACGGTACCAAGAGACCCAGTACTTC	CSVSRGARYQETQYF	few	TRBJ2-5	TRBD2	TRBV20-1
TGTGCCAGCAGCTTAGTCCACCGGGGAGACCCTAGCACAGATACGCAGTATTTT	CASSLVHRGDPSTDTQYF	many	TRBJ2-3	.	TRBV7-8
TGCGCCAGCAGCTTATTCGGGGGGCGAGGCACCGGGGAGCTGTTTTTT	CASSLFGGRGTGELFF	.	TRBJ2-2	.	TRBV5-1
TGCAGTGCTAGAGGACCCGGGGCCAACGTCCTGACTTTC	CSARGPGANVLTF	few	TRBJ2-6	.	TRBV20-1
TGCAGCGTTACAGGGAGGGTAAACACTGAAGCTTTCTTT	CSVTGRVNTEAFF	many	TRBJ1-1	.	TRBV29-1
TGTGCCAGCAGCTCTTGGGACAGGGAGGACAACTATGGCTACACCTTC	CASSSWDREDNYGYTF	many	TRBJ1-2	TRBD1	TRBV7-9
TGCAGTGCTAGACGCGAGGGGAGCTCCTACAATGAGCAGTTCTTC	CSARREGSSYNEQFF	.	TRBJ2-1	.	TRBV20-1
TGTGCCAGCAGTTCCCCGGGGAGGGGGGCCCGGGTGCGCACTGAAGCTTTCTTT	CASSSPGRGARVRTEAFF	many	TRBJ1-1	.	TRBV12-3/TRBV12-4
TGTGCCAGCAGTCCACGCCAAATCACCGGGGAGCTGTTTTTT	CASSPRQITGELFF	many	TRBJ2-2	.	TRBV6-5
TGTGCCAGCAGCCAAGAAGGGGTAGGGACTGAAGCTTTCTTT	CASSQEGVGTEAFF	few	TRBJ1-1	.	TRBV3-1
TGTGCCAGCAGCCGGGGGACAGCGAGCTCCTACAATGAGCAGTTCTTC	CASSRGTASSYNEQFF	many	TRBJ2-1	.	TRBV27
TGCAGTGCTAGACCCTCAGGGGCGGACCAGAGTATCTACTTC	CSARPSGADQSIYF	many	TRBJ2-1	.	TRBV20-1
TGTGCCACCAGTGAGTCTGGGACAGGTACACACAAAAACATTCAGTACTTC	CATSESGTGTHKNIQYF	many	TRBJ2-4	TRBD1	TRBV24-1
TGCAGTGCTGGGACTATACCTAGAGATACGCAGTATTTT	CSAGTIPRDTQYF	.	TRBJ2-3	TRBD2	TRBV20-1
TGTGCCAGCAGCTTCCAGACCTCACCCCTCCACTTT	CASSFQTSPLHF	.	TRBJ1-6	.	TRBV5-5
TGTGCCAGTAGAAGTCGTGGGGAGCTGTTTTTT	CASRSRGELFF	few	TRBJ2-2	.	TRBV19
TGCGCCAGCAGCTTGGTTAGGGTAACCTACAATGAGCAGTTCTTC	CASSLVRVTYNEQFF	few	TRBJ2-1	.	TRBV5-1